This TCR beta chain was identified during a study of T cell repertoires in cytomegalovirus infection. At the level of the study: Evidence of both CMV infection and a matching HLA type came from public TCR beta signatures. Study conclusions and caveats: Accumulated public TCR beta family frequency recognized individuals carrying CMV together with the relevant HLA. Dominating the ex vivo response were TCR beta clonotypes that were CMV-specific and HLA-C-restricted.

The CDR3 contains 16 residues. V shed 6 bases, J shed 0 bases, and the junction held 11 bases outside the gene matches. Germline V gene sequence: CDR1 DFQATT, CDR2 SNEGSKA (reference sequence). TCRdb ran MiXCR on the reads and lists one entry per CDR3 protein. The table has hundreds of thousands of distinct CDR3 sequences, 20% to 30% seen once; the top ten hold 7% to 9%. Details on this clonotype: The antigen remains unidentified.

This chain joins TRBV20-1 and TRBJ2-7, with 10 bases lining up with TRBD2. Sequences were obtained from CD8+ T cells from PBMCs. This clonotype was obtained from a human donor in good health (CMV status not recorded). Some clones in this sample may be carry-over from other donors' samples. In DNA, the CDR3 is TGCAGTGCCCGAGGAGGTAGCGGGGGGACCTCCTACGAGCAGTACTTC. Residues: CSARGGSGGTSYEQYF.